What follows are 32 T cell receptor beta chains derived from one specimen sequenced in a study of blood T cell repertoires in COVID-19. Profiling relied on immunoSEQ multiplex PCR, and the TCRdb table lists in-frame clones only, not all of them. The table lists hundreds of thousands of clones, 85% to 90% of them singletons, with around 1.1% in the top ten. The source material was PBMCs or T cells enriched from blood (not recorded which). These receptor sequences come from a man under 40 who had recovered from COVID-19.

The chain couples TRBV7-9 to TRBJ2-3; 12 bases are a match to TRBD2. V trimming: 4 bases; J trimming: 6 bases; junction bases outside the gene matches: 8. CDR1 is SEHNR, CDR2 FQNEAQ, per germline (reference sequence). The CDR3 length is 16 residues. CDR3 region: CASSYRLAGESDTQYF. In nucleotides, the CDR3 is TGTGCCAGCAGCTATCGACTAGCGGGAGAATCGGATACGCAGTATTTT.

In DNA, the CDR3 is TGTGCCAGCAGTCCTAGCGGGAGGCCCACCGGGGAGCTGTTTTTT. This sequence encodes CASSPSGRPTGELFF. The chain employs TRBV2 and TRBJ2-2; TRBD2 matches 11 bases. The CDR3 consists of 15 residues. In germline, CDR1 is SNHLY, CDR2 FYNNEI. Trimming took 5 bases from V and 4 from J; bases not matched to a gene: 3.

V is TRBV4-2 and J is TRBJ1-3; no clear D. The length of the CDR3 is 15 residues. Per germline, CDR1 LGHNA and CDR2 YNFKEQ. Trimming stripped 1 base from V and 4 bases from J, with 11 bases between. The CDR3: CASSQGLGSGNTIYF. Here the CDR3 DNA reads TGTGCCAGCAGCCAAGGCCTAGGTTCGGGAAACACCATATATTTT.

The chain uses TRBV6-5 and TRBJ2-2; maybe TRBD1 (6 bases). Germline CDR1 is MNHEY and CDR2 is SVGAGI. Between the trimmed V and J ends, which lost 4 bases and 1 base, there was a span of 7 bases. The CDR3 contains 14 residues. The CDR3 coding sequence is TGTGCCAGCAGTTGGGGACAGAACACCGGGGAGCTGTTTTTT. Translating gives CASSWGQNTGELFF.

The chain uses TRBV6-5 and TRBJ1-5; perhaps TRBD1 as D (6 bases). The CDR3 totals 16 residues. V was pared by 4 bases and J by 0 bases, with 13 bases between. CDR1 is MNHEY and CDR2 is SVGAGI in the germline V gene. CDR3 sequence (DNA): TGTGCCAGCAGTTCCACGGGACAACCTAGCAATCAGCCCCAGCATTTT. Its protein product is CASSSTGQPSNQPQHF.

The chain is built from TRBV18 and TRBJ1-3; unclear D gene. The length of the CDR3 is 16 residues. Trimming cost V 6 bases and J 0 bases, with 15 bases left between them. Germline V CDR1 and CDR2: KGHSH, LQKENI. CDR3 in amino acids: CASSPTGLDSGNTIYF. CDR3 DNA: TGTGCCAGCTCTCCCACGGGTCTTGACTCTGGAAACACCATATATTTT.

The chain combines TRBV7-8 with TRBJ2-1; 7 bases are a match to TRBD1. CDR1 is SGHVS, CDR2 FQNEAQ, per germline. The CDR3 loop spans 15 amino acids. With 3 bases clipped from V and 4 bases from J, the junction kept 6 bases outside the gene matches. CDR3 nucleotide sequence: TGTGCCAGCAGCTTGTCCGGGACAGATTACAATGAGCAGTTCTTC. Protein sequence: CASSLSGTDYNEQFF.

This clone was recorded only once. The rearrangement joins TRBV19 to TRBJ2-1; 7 positions agree with TRBD1. The CDR3 loop spans 16 amino acids. Germline CDR1 is LNHDA and CDR2 is SQIVND (reference sequence). J was trimmed by 0 bases and V by 5 bases; bases with no gene match: 7. In DNA, the CDR3 is TGTGCCAGTAGTCACAGGGGTAAGAGCTCCTACAATGAGCAGTTCTTC. This sequence encodes CASSHRGKSSYNEQFF.

The chain employs TRBV7-2 and TRBJ1-3; D is perhaps TRBD1 (5 bases). CDR3 length equals 14 residues. Germline CDR1 reads SGHTA; CDR2 reads FQGNSA. Trimming took off 4 bases at V and 3 bases at J, with 10 bases between the two ends. The CDR3 DNA reads as TGTGCCAGCAGCTATGACAGATTTGGAAACACCATATATTTT. Protein sequence: CASSYDRFGNTIYF.

The chain uses TRBV29-1 and TRBJ1-5; D possibly corresponds to TRBD1 (6 bases). Germline CDR1 and CDR2: SQVTM and ANQGSEA. The V end was cut by 4 bases, the J end by 7 bases, with 14 bases between. There are 13 residues in the CDR3. The CDR3 loop is CSVVWTADQPQHF. In DNA form, the CDR3 reads TGCAGCGTTGTATGGACAGCCGACCAGCCCCAGCATTTT.

The V call is TRBV28, the J call TRBJ1-2, with 8 bases lining up with TRBD1. V lost 7 bases and J lost 8; bases outside the gene matches: 12. This CDR3 spans 14 amino acids. Germline values: CDR1 MDHEN, CDR2 SYDVKM. The CDR3 DNA reads as TGTGCCAGCAATACAATGGACAGGGCTGAAGGCTACACCTTC. The encoded protein is CASNTMDRAEGYTF.

The rearrangement uses TRBV7-8 and TRBJ1-2; maybe TRBD1 (6 bases). The CDR3 length is 14 residues. CDR1 and CDR2 from the germline V gene are SGHVS and FQNEAQ. Trimming pared 4 bases from V and 5 bases from J, leaving 14 bases between. The CDR3 DNA reads as TGTGCCAGCAGCTCACAGGGTTATGAATATGGCTACACCTTC. It encodes CASSSQGYEYGYTF.

The J gene is TRBJ2-7, the V gene TRBV12-5, with D tentatively TRBD1 (5 bases). V gave up 1 base and J gave up 6 bases, with 13 bases separating them. CDR1 is LGHNT and CDR2 is FRNRAP in the germline V gene. The CDR3 extends over 14 amino acids. CDR3 bases: TGTGCTAGTGGTTTGGCAGGGCACCCACGCGAGCAGTACTTC. Protein: CASGLAGHPREQYF.

This chain joins TRBV4-1 and TRBJ1-1; 7 positions agree with TRBD1. V shed 7 bases, J shed 1 base, and the junction held 6 bases outside the gene matches. The germline CDR1 and CDR2 sequences are MGHRA and YSYEKL. The CDR3 contains 14 residues. CDR3 protein: CASNPTGRNTEAFF. The CDR3 nucleotides are TGCGCCAGCAACCCGACAGGGAGGAACACTGAAGCTTTCTTT.

In the case of this clone: Within the sample, other DNA sequences also encode this same CDR3. The chain joins TRBV6-5 to TRBJ2-3; no reliable D call. This CDR3 is 13 amino acids long. CDR1 MNHEY and CDR2 SVGAGI come from the germline V gene. V was pared by 0 bases and J by 2 bases, with 3 bases between. CDR3: CASSYSYTDTQYF. CDR3 nucleotides: TGTGCCAGCAGTTACTCTTACACAGATACGCAGTATTTT.

The chain couples TRBV5-6 to TRBJ1-1, with 7 nucleotides matching TRBD1. The junction had 2 bases not matched to a gene; V was cut back by 0 bases and J by 0 bases. The germline V gene encodes CDR1 SGHDT and CDR2 YYEEEE. The CDR3 is 15 residues long. The CDR3 sequence: CASSLGTGLNTEAFF. Written as DNA, the CDR3 is TGTGCCAGCAGCTTGGGGACAGGCTTGAACACTGAAGCTTTCTTT. Drawing the rest from reference TRBV5-6 and TRBJ1-1, the complete variable domain is DAGVTQSPTHLIKTRGQQVTLRCSPKSGHDTVSWYQQALGQGPQFIFQYYEEEERQRGNFPDRFSGHQFPNYSSELNVNALLLGDSALYLCASSLGTGLNTEAFFGQGTRLTVV.

In its sample, this clone was seen once. The chain employs TRBV5-1 and TRBJ2-7, with TRBD2 identical over 7 bases. Per germline, CDR1 SGHRS and CDR2 YFSETQ. The CDR3 is 15 residues long. After removal of 4 bases from V and 0 bases from J, the junction contained 7 bases not matched to a gene. DNA of the CDR3: TGCGCCAGCAGCCTTCTAGCGGCGAGCTCCTACGAGCAGTACTTC. This codes for CASSLLAASSYEQYF.

This chain uses TRBV21-1 with TRBJ2-1; the table names TRBD2, a call not compared with the DNA. TRBV21-1 is a pseudogene segment. The CDR3 spans 18 residues. This CDR3 is CASSKREGGTVPYNEQFF. The CDR3 coding sequence is TGTGCCAGCAGCAAAAGGGAGGGCGGGACCGTCCCCTACAATGAGCAGTTCTTC.

As regards this clone: Other DNA sequences in this specimen translate into the identical CDR3. The chain has TRBV5-1 and TRBJ2-2, with D maybe TRBD1 (5 bases). The CDR3 spans 14 residues. V lost 0 bases and J 4 bases, leaving 7 bases between the germline ends. The germline gives CDR1 SGHRS, CDR2 YFSETQ. The DNA for the CDR3 is TGCGCCAGCAGCTTGGGGACATCCACCGGGGAGCTGTTTTTT. Translated, it gives CASSLGTSTGELFF.

This clone was seen just once. Other DNA sequences within the sample encode an identical CDR3. The rearrangement joins TRBV27 to TRBJ1-5, with D perhaps TRBD1 (6 bases). The CDR3 covers 14 residues. The germline CDR1 and CDR2 sequences are MNHEY and SMNVEV (reference sequence). With 6 bases removed from V and 0 bases from J, the gap between germline ends came to 9 bases. CDR3 in DNA: TGTGCCAGCAGGACAGGCTATAGCAATCAGCCCCAGCATTTT. Its protein product is CASRTGYSNQPQHF.

V usage is TRBV14 and J usage is TRBJ2-1; 7 bases line up with TRBD2. The length of the CDR3 is 14 residues. Germline CDR1 SGHDN, CDR2 FVKESK. After removal of 3 bases from V and 7 bases from J, the junction contained 6 bases not matched to a gene. The CDR3 here is CASSHRAGTNEQFF. In DNA form, the CDR3 reads TGTGCCAGCAGCCATAGAGCGGGAACTAATGAGCAGTTCTTC.

V and J are TRBV7-3 and TRBJ2-2; D is possibly TRBD1 (5 bases). Per germline, CDR1 SGHTA and CDR2 FQGTGA. The CDR3 runs to 16 residues. Trimming cost V 1 base and J 3 bases, with 12 bases left between them. CDR3: CASSLNLGPYTGELFF. The CDR3 region has the DNA TGTGCCAGCAGCTTAAATTTGGGGCCCTACACCGGGGAGCTGTTTTTT.

V usage is TRBV18 and J usage is TRBJ2-3; D unclear. Trimming stripped 2 bases from V and 4 bases from J, with 10 bases between. CDR3 length equals 14 residues. Germline assignment: CDR1 KGHSH and CDR2 LQKENI. This chain's CDR3 is CASSPGQLSDTQYF. The CDR3 region has the DNA TGTGCCAGCTCACCAGGGCAGTTATCAGATACGCAGTATTTT. The variable domain in full, completed from reference TRBV18 and TRBJ2-3, reads NAGVMQNPRHLVRRRGQEARLRCSPMKGHSHVYWYRQLPEEGLKFMVYLQKENIIDESGMPKERFSAEFPKEGPSILRIQQVVRGDSAAYFCASSPGQLSDTQYFGPGTRLTVL.

The chain links TRBV5-5 to TRBJ1-3; D unresolved. V lost 0 bases and J 7 bases, leaving 26 bases between the germline ends. Germline V gene data show CDR1 as SGHKS and CDR2 as YYEKEE (reference sequence). There are 19 residues in the CDR3. The chain's CDR3 is CASSLDWEGFSISWNTIYF. The CDR3 DNA follows: TGTGCCAGCAGCTTGGACTGGGAGGGCTTTTCGATCAGCTGGAACACCATATATTTT.

The chain carries TRBV27 and TRBJ2-1; 11 bases are shared with TRBD2. Germline lookup yields CDR1 MNHEY and CDR2 SMNVEV (reference sequence). The CDR3 runs to 15 residues. The junction had 4 bases not matched to a gene; V was cut back by 5 bases and J by 4 bases. CDR3: CASSQGTSGYNEQFF. The CDR3, as DNA: TGTGCCAGCAGTCAGGGGACTAGCGGATACAATGAGCAGTTCTTC.

V gene TRBV7-9 combines with J gene TRBJ2-1; possibly TRBD2 for D (6 bases). CDR1 is SEHNR and CDR2 is FQNEAQ in the germline V gene (reference sequence). This CDR3 has 16 residues. V was cut by 3 bases and J by 4 bases, with 16 bases left in between. The CDR3 sequence is CASSFPPLSGYNEQFF. CDR3 bases: TGTGCCAGCAGCTTTCCCCCTCTTAGCGGTTACAATGAGCAGTTCTTC.

The chain employs TRBV7-2 and TRBJ2-3; D is uncertain. Germline CDR1 and CDR2: SGHTA and FQGNSA. This CDR3 comprises 13 residues. With 4 bases removed from V and 4 bases from J, the gap between germline ends came to 9 bases. The CDR3 DNA sequence: TGTGCCAGCAGCTACTATCGGGCAGATACGCAGTATTTT. Its protein is CASSYYRADTQYF.

This chain joins TRBV7-9 and TRBJ2-3; 9 bases align to TRBD1. The CDR3 consists of 15 residues. Germline assignment: CDR1 SEHNR and CDR2 FQNEAQ (reference sequence). Trimming cost V 5 bases and J 4 bases; bases outside gene matches: 7. The CDR3 loop is CASSKGQGSSDTQYF. In DNA, the CDR3 is TGTGCCAGCAGCAAGGGACAGGGCTCGTCAGATACGCAGTATTTT.

V usage is TRBV6-2 or TRBV6-3 and J usage is TRBJ1-1; D is ambiguous. The CDR3 is made up of 12 amino acids. CDR1 and CDR2 (germline): MNHEY, SVGEGT. Trimming shortened V by 0 bases and J by 11 bases, and 10 bases separated the two germline ends. Here the CDR3 DNA reads TGTGCCAGCAGTTACTCGGGAGCCGAGGCTTTCTTT. Its translation is CASSYSGAEAFF.

The chain uses TRBV6-1 and TRBJ2-3; tentative D call: TRBD1 (5 bases). CDR3 length: 14 amino acids. Per germline, CDR1 MNHNS and CDR2 SASEGT. Trimming shortened V by 2 bases and J by 8 bases, and 14 bases separated the two germline ends. DNA of the CDR3: TGTGCCAGCAGTGAATCGGGTAGGACACGTACGCAGTATTTT. Translating gives CASSESGRTRTQYF.

The chain employs TRBV5-5 and TRBJ2-3; TRBD2 aligns across 8 bases. The length of the CDR3 is 18 residues. The germline V gene encodes CDR1 SGHKS and CDR2 YYEKEE (reference sequence). Losses at the gene ends were 3 bases for V and 3 bases for J; bases not matched to a gene: 15. CDR3 residues: CASSSGPAAGVLTDTQYF. CDR3 coding DNA: TGTGCCAGCAGCTCGGGGCCCGCAGCGGGAGTTTTAACAGATACGCAGTATTTT.

This chain connects TRBV7-2 to TRBJ1-5; D may be TRBD1 (5 bases). The germline gives CDR1 SGHTA, CDR2 FQGNSA. V was trimmed by 1 base and J by 5 bases, leaving 12 bases between them. The CDR3 spans 15 residues. Written as DNA, the CDR3 is TGTGCCAGCAGCTTAGGGCAGGGAGGATATCAGCCCCAGCATTTT. This codes for CASSLGQGGYQPQHF.